These 27 T cell receptor beta chains were all obtained from the same sample, sequenced in a study of blood T cell repertoires in COVID-19. Sequenced by immunoSEQ multiplex PCR; TCRdb stores in-frame clones only, minus some. The data contain 270,000 or so clones, less than 90% of them singletons. Material: peripheral blood. These receptors came from a woman aged 25 to 39 with COVID-19, enrolled during active disease.

J is TRBJ2-1 and V is TRBV6-5; the match to TRBD2 covers 7 bases. The CDR3 sequence is 15 residues long. V lost 7 bases to trimming and J lost 4 bases; unmatched junction nucleotides: 10. The germline gives CDR1 MNHEY, CDR2 SVGAGI. CDR3 nucleotide sequence: TGTGCCAGCATCGGGGGGAAAGTTTTTTACAATGAGCAGTTCTTC. It specifies CASIGGKVFYNEQFF.

J is TRBJ2-7 and V is TRBV4-1; TRBD2 might be the D (7 bases). The CDR3 runs 14 residues. Germline V gene data show CDR1 as MGHRA and CDR2 as YSYEKL. V shed 3 bases and J shed 4 bases, with 13 bases lying between them. The CDR3 protein is CASSQGGGAYEQYF. The CDR3 nucleotides are TGCGCCAGCAGCCAGGGTGGGGGGGCATACGAGCAGTACTTC.

The chain employs TRBV3-1 (or the pseudogene TRBV3-2) and TRBJ1-4, with no clear D. The germline V and J ends were trimmed by 1 base and 6 bases, with 15 bases remaining between them. The CDR3 spans 16 residues. The germline CDR1 and CDR2 sequences are LGHDT and YNNKEL (reference sequence). The CDR3 sequence: CASSQGARRMDEKLFF. CDR3 DNA: TGTGCCAGCAGCCAAGGGGCGAGAAGAATGGATGAAAAACTGTTTTTT.

This chain links TRBV6-2 or TRBV6-3 with TRBJ1-5; 8 bases map to TRBD1. The CDR3 is 15 residues long. With 3 bases clipped from V and 10 bases from J, the junction kept 11 bases outside the gene matches. Germline lookup yields CDR1 MNHEY and CDR2 SVGEGT. CDR3 sequence (DNA): TGTGCCAGCAGTTATGGGACAGGAGGTATCAGCCCCCAGCATTTT. Encoded protein: CASSYGTGGISPQHF.

The rearrangement uses TRBV5-1 and TRBJ2-5; the D gene is possibly TRBD2 (5 bases). The V end lost 4 bases, the J end lost 5 bases, and 9 bases lay between the germline ends. Germline loops: CDR1 SGHRS, CDR2 YFSETQ. The CDR3 covers 12 residues. DNA for the CDR3: TGCGCCAGCAGCCGGGATCTGGAGACCCAGTACTTC. Translation gives CASSRDLETQYF.

V usage is TRBV19 and J usage is TRBJ2-3; 10 bases match TRBD2. Germline-derived CDR1 and CDR2 are LNHDA and SQIVND (reference sequence). The ends lost 6 bases at V and 5 bases at J; junction bases unmatched: 5. CDR3 length: 14 amino acids. CDR3 in DNA: TGTGCCAGTAGGAGCGGGGGGGTCCGAGATACGCAGTATTTT. It yields the protein CASRSGGVRDTQYF. The full variable domain, completed using reference TRBV19 and TRBJ2-3, is DGGITQSPKYLFRKEGQNVTLSCEQNLNHDAMYWYRQDPGQGLRLIYYSQIVNDFQKGDIAEGYSVSREKKESFPLTVTSAQKNPTAFYLCASRSGGVRDTQYFGPGTRLTVL.

V usage is TRBV7-6 and J usage is TRBJ2-1; 7 bases line up with TRBD1. The V segment lost 6 bases and the J segment 7 bases; nucleotides outside the gene matches: 18. Germline V lookup: CDR1 SGHVS, CDR2 FNYEAQ. This CDR3 has 17 residues. The CDR3 spells CASSRDSRLNGGNEQFF. CDR3 DNA: TGTGCCAGCAGTCGGGACAGTCGACTGAATGGGGGAAATGAGCAGTTCTTC.

The V gene is TRBV7-6, the J gene TRBJ2-7; D remains unclear. There are 14 residues in the CDR3. Trimming shortened V by 4 bases and J by 1 base, and 11 bases separated the two germline ends. Germline V CDR1 and CDR2: SGHVS, FNYEAQ. In DNA, the CDR3 is TGTGCCAGCAGCTCCCTGGTGGCATCCTACGAGCAGTACTTC. Translation: CASSSLVASYEQYF.

The CDR3 DNA reads TGTGCCATCAGTGACATCGGTAGGGACAGATACACCGGGGAGCTGTTTTTT. Translation: CAISDIGRDRYTGELFF. The chain joins TRBV10-3 to TRBJ2-2; TRBD1 matches at 7 bases. Germline-derived CDR1 and CDR2 are ENHRY and SYGVKD. The CDR3 has 17 residues. V shed 3 bases, J shed 3 bases, and the junction held 10 bases outside the gene matches.

The chain uses TRBV19 and TRBJ2-4; D is perhaps TRBD1 (5 bases). Trimming cost V 1 base and J 1 base, with 8 bases left between them. The CDR3 consists of 15 residues. Germline V lookup: CDR1 LNHDA, CDR2 SQIVND (reference sequence). CDR3 DNA sequence: TGTGCCAGTAGTATAGTAGGGGCGGCCAAAAACATTCAGTACTTC. This encodes CASSIVGAAKNIQYF.

The V call is TRBV5-1, the J call TRBJ1-1; D unclear. CDR3 length equals 15 residues. Per germline, CDR1 SGHRS and CDR2 YFSETQ. V was clipped by 4 bases and J by 0 bases, with 13 bases between them. CDR3 sequence reads: CASSATSSMNTEAFF. The CDR3 DNA sequence: TGCGCCAGCAGCGCGACATCTTCCATGAACACTGAAGCTTTCTTT. The full variable domain, completed using reference TRBV5-1 and TRBJ1-1, is KAGVTQTPRYLIKTRGQQVTLSCSPISGHRSVSWYQQTPGQGLQFLFEYFSETQRNKGNFPGRFSGRQFSNSRSEMNVSTLELGDSALYLCASSATSSMNTEAFFGQGTRLTVV.

The J gene is TRBJ1-2, the V gene TRBV11-2; D is uncertain. The CDR3 sequence is 17 residues long. Germline CDR1 SGHAT, CDR2 FQNNGV. V was pared by 3 bases and J by 7 bases, with 24 bases between. CDR3 residues: CASSFNPHPTPGGGYTF. The CDR3 bases are TGTGCCAGCAGCTTTAACCCCCACCCGACCCCAGGAGGTGGCTACACCTTC.

The chain uses TRBV12-3 or TRBV12-4 and TRBJ2-5; the match to TRBD1 covers 9 bases. After removal of 7 bases from V and 5 bases from J, the junction contained 5 bases not matched to a gene. CDR3 size: 13 residues. The DNA of the CDR3 is TGTGCCAGCATTCCTGACAGGGGGGAGACCCAGTACTTC. As protein: CASIPDRGETQYF.

This clone has a handful of counts. The genes are TRBV6-4 and TRBJ1-1; D might be TRBD1 (6 bases). The CDR3 spans 14 residues. V lost 6 bases and J 1 base, leaving 12 bases between the germline ends. Germline lookup yields CDR1 MRHNA and CDR2 SNTAGT. Here the CDR3 reads CASRLQGTNTEAFF. The DNA of the CDR3 is TGTGCCAGCAGGCTACAGGGTACGAACACTGAAGCTTTCTTT.

This chain uses TRBV12-3 or TRBV12-4 with TRBJ1-1, with D perhaps TRBD1 (6 bases). The CDR3 contains 12 residues. V was pared by 8 bases and J by 4 bases, with 11 bases between. As DNA, the CDR3 is TGTGCCAGCCTTATGGGGGCCACTGAAGCTTTCTTT. This gives the protein CASLMGATEAFF.

The sample holds a few counts of this clone. The chain couples TRBV7-9 to TRBJ2-1, with 12 bases lining up with TRBD2. Trimming removed 3 bases from V and 4 bases from J; junction bases left unmatched: 4. The V gene's germline CDR1 is SEHNR and CDR2 FQNEAQ (reference sequence). The CDR3 sequence is 16 residues long. Written as DNA, the CDR3 is TGTGCCAGCAGCTTCCGGACTAGCGGGGTGTACAATGAGCAGTTCTTC. Translated, it gives CASSFRTSGVYNEQFF.

The V gene is TRBV4-1, the J gene TRBJ1-4; D gene ambiguous. CDR1 MGHRA and CDR2 YSYEKL come from the germline V gene. CDR3 size: 15 residues. V shed 0 bases and J shed 10 bases, with 15 bases lying between them. Here the CDR3 reads CASSQEQRVPGKLFF. CDR3 DNA: TGCGCCAGCAGCCAAGAGCAGAGGGTACCCGGAAAACTGTTTTTT.

Only a few counts were recorded for this clone. J is TRBJ2-2 and V is TRBV24-1; no reliable D call. This CDR3 is built from 12 residues. CDR1 and CDR2 (germline): KGHDR, SFDVKD. V was clipped by 5 bases and J by 5 bases, with 5 bases between them. In DNA form, the CDR3 reads TGTGCCACCAGTGCCGGGACCGGGGAGCTGTTTTTT. As protein: CATSAGTGELFF.

This clone was detected only a few times. This chain connects TRBV11-3 to TRBJ1-1; 7 positions match TRBD1. This CDR3 is 14 amino acids long. V gave up 1 base and J gave up 4 bases; unmatched junction bases: 3. Germline CDR1 SGHNT, CDR2 YENEEA. CDR3 DNA: TGTGCCAGCAGCTTAGGAACAGGGGCCACTGAAGCTTTCTTT. This translates into CASSLGTGATEAFF.

The rearrangement joins TRBV9 to TRBJ2-7; TRBD1 matches 8 bases. V gave up 4 bases and J gave up 4 bases; unmatched junction bases: 10. CDR1 and CDR2 from the germline V gene are SGDLS and YYNGEE. CDR3 size: 15 residues. CDR3 loop: CASSSPGQDHYEQYF. For the CDR3, the DNA is TGTGCCAGCAGCTCCCCGGGACAGGACCATTACGAGCAGTACTTC.

This clone showed up just once. The chain links TRBV19 to TRBJ1-2; 7 nucleotides match TRBD1. V shed 6 bases and J 5 bases; nucleotides not matched to a gene: 9. The length of the CDR3 is 14 residues. Germline-derived CDR1 and CDR2 are LNHDA and SQIVND (reference sequence). The CDR3 nucleotides read TGTGCCAGTAGAAGCACAGGGGTAGGATATGGCTACACCTTC. Its translation is CASRSTGVGYGYTF.

The genes are TRBV27 and TRBJ2-1; 11 bases match TRBD1. V trimming: 7 bases; J trimming: 6 bases; junction bases outside the gene matches: 14. Germline V lookup: CDR1 MNHEY, CDR2 SMNVEV (reference sequence). The CDR3 loop spans 17 amino acids. The CDR3 sequence is CASNPPPGTGGPNEQFF. CDR3 DNA: TGTGCCAGCAATCCCCCCCCCGGGACAGGGGGTCCCAATGAGCAGTTCTTC.

The rearrangement links TRBV7-9 to TRBJ1-1; D perhaps matches TRBD1 (5 bases). The CDR3 sequence is 16 residues long. Germline lookup yields CDR1 SEHNR and CDR2 FQNEAQ (reference sequence). V shed 4 bases and J shed 0 bases, with 15 bases lying between them. CDR3 DNA: TGTGCCAGCAGCTCTGGCCCAGGGATCGTGAACACTGAAGCTTTCTTT. Translation gives CASSSGPGIVNTEAFF.

This clone was recorded only once. This chain joins TRBV5-1 and TRBJ2-1; 9 bases map to TRBD1. Germline V CDR1 and CDR2: SGHRS, YFSETQ. The CDR3 contains 16 residues. J lost 9 bases, V lost 4 bases, and 14 bases had no gene match. DNA for the CDR3: TGCGCCAGCAGCCTGAGAACCGGGACAGGGATGAGTGAGCAGTTCTTC. Protein sequence: CASSLRTGTGMSEQFF.

V is TRBV5-1 and J is TRBJ2-5; 7 nucleotides agree with TRBD2. CDR3 length: 15 amino acids. With 6 bases clipped from V and 5 bases from J, the junction kept 13 bases outside the gene matches. Germline CDR1 is SGHRS and CDR2 is YFSETQ. The CDR3 DNA reads as TGCGCCAGCAACCCATCGGTGGGAGGGGTGGAGACCCAGTACTTC. It codes for CASNPSVGGVETQYF.

This chain joins TRBV12-3 or TRBV12-4 and TRBJ2-1; D gene ambiguous. V shed 6 bases and J shed 8 bases, with 14 bases lying between them. The CDR3 runs to 13 residues. The CDR3 reads CASSYIKPDEQFF. The CDR3 nucleotides read TGTGCCAGCAGCTATATTAAACCGGATGAGCAGTTCTTC.

The chain employs TRBV7-2 and TRBJ2-3, with D possibly TRBD2 on 5 matching bases. CDR1 is SGHTA, CDR2 FQGNSA, per germline. The CDR3 covers 13 residues. V was shortened by 3 bases and J by 3 bases, with 7 bases between the two germline ends. CDR3 in amino acids: CASSFGKTDTQYF. The CDR3, as DNA: TGTGCCAGCAGCTTCGGGAAAACAGATACGCAGTATTTT.